The 25 T cell receptor beta chains reported below all come from one sample, sequenced in a study of cytomegalovirus exposure and HLA in healthy donors. Amplification used 60 Vbeta primers and 13 Jbeta primers. TCRdb's copy holds only in-frame clones and misses some; the assay was immunoSEQ multiplex PCR. The table shows about 180,000 clones, with approximately 80% occurring only once. Material: PBMCs. Receptor source: a man younger than 35 in good health and CMV-seronegative.

The chain carries TRBV5-1 and TRBJ2-7; 11 positions agree with TRBD1. CDR1 SGHRS and CDR2 YFSETQ come from the germline V gene. V shed 0 bases, J shed 4 bases, and the junction held 3 bases outside the gene matches. The CDR3 loop spans 15 amino acids. The CDR3 spells CASSLDGTGGYEQYF. CDR3 nucleotides: TGCGCCAGCAGCTTGGACGGGACAGGGGGTTACGAGCAGTACTTC.

The chain joins TRBV6-6 to TRBJ1-2; 8 bases are a match to TRBD1. V was clipped by 2 bases and J by 0 bases; unmatched bases: 2. Germline V gene sequence: CDR1 MNHNY, CDR2 SVGAGI (reference sequence). The CDR3 has 15 amino acids. CDR3 in DNA: TGTGCCAGCAGTTACAACAGGGGGTCTAACTATGGCTACACCTTC. The encoded protein is CASSYNRGSNYGYTF.

The chain uses TRBV6-5 and TRBJ1-2; TRBD1 might be the D (6 bases). V lost 6 bases to trimming and J lost 1 base, with 9 bases between them. Per germline, CDR1 MNHEY and CDR2 SVGAGI. This CDR3 is built from 13 residues. DNA of the CDR3: TGTGCCAGCAGAACAGGGTTTAACTATGGCTACACCTTC. It codes for CASRTGFNYGYTF.

The J gene is TRBJ2-7, the V gene TRBV21-1; the table's TRBD1 call for D was not verified on the DNA. TRBV21-1 corresponds to a pseudogene. CDR3 length: 15 residues. CDR3 loop: CASSTRNRSSDEQYF. The CDR3 DNA is TGTGCCAGCAGCACCCGAAACAGGAGTTCGGACGAGCAGTACTTC.

The CDR3 here is CSVSGQGIDDTQYF. The CDR3, as DNA: TGCAGCGTCTCGGGACAGGGTATAGACGATACGCAGTATTTT. The rearrangement joins TRBV29-1 to TRBJ2-3; TRBD1 matches 9 bases. Germline CDR1 SQVTM, CDR2 ANQGSEA. V trimming: 6 bases; J trimming: 6 bases; junction bases outside the gene matches: 10. The CDR3 totals 14 residues.

J is TRBJ1-1 and V is TRBV6-5; tentative D call: TRBD1 (6 bases). Trimming stripped 2 bases from V and 5 bases from J, with 18 bases between. The germline V gene encodes CDR1 MNHEY and CDR2 SVGAGI. CDR3 length equals 16 residues. The DNA for the CDR3 is TGTGCCAGCAGTTACCGTCGTCGGGGGGGCGAAACTGAAGCTTTCTTT. This translates into CASSYRRRGGETEAFF.

This clone was recorded only once. This chain connects TRBV5-5 to TRBJ2-7; 8 nucleotides agree with TRBD1. The CDR3 runs to 14 residues. The germline V gene encodes CDR1 SGHKS and CDR2 YYEKEE (reference sequence). The ends lost 5 bases at V and 4 bases at J; junction bases unmatched: 8. The CDR3 sequence is CASSLMTGVYEQYF. The CDR3 coding sequence is TGTGCCAGCAGTTTGATGACAGGGGTGTACGAGCAGTACTTC.

The V gene is TRBV5-5, the J gene TRBJ2-5; 7 bases match TRBD2. V dropped 6 bases and J dropped 5; count of bases not matched to a gene: 13. CDR1 is SGHKS and CDR2 is YYEKEE in the germline V gene (reference sequence). The CDR3 contains 15 residues. CDR3 sequence: CASTGAPAGRETQYF. The CDR3 nucleotides are TGTGCCAGCACCGGGGCCCCAGCGGGGAGGGAGACCCAGTACTTC.

The chain has TRBV10-3 and TRBJ1-3; no reliable D call. This CDR3 is 12 amino acids long. Deletions cut 8 bases from V and 12 bases from J, with 17 bases between. Germline V lookup: CDR1 ENHRY, CDR2 SYGVKD. The CDR3 reads CAIGMELQNIYF. CDR3 nucleotide sequence: TGTGCCATCGGTATGGAGTTGCAGAACATATATTTT.

The rearrangement links TRBV28 to TRBJ2-7; TRBD2 aligns across 16 bases. The germline gives CDR1 MDHEN, CDR2 SYDVKM. J gave up 5 bases and V 9 bases, and 19 bases lay outside the gene matches. CDR3 size: 19 residues. The DNA of the CDR3 is TGTGCCAGTGTGAGTTACGGGGGGACTAGCGGGAGGGCCATTCACGAGCAGTACTTC. This sequence encodes CASVSYGGTSGRAIHEQYF.

This clone appeared a few times. The chain links TRBV27 to TRBJ2-7; D perhaps matches TRBD2 (5 bases). Deletions cut 7 bases from V and 3 bases from J, with 16 bases between. Germline CDR1 reads MNHEY; CDR2 reads SMNVEV (reference sequence). This CDR3 is 14 amino acids long. In nucleotides, the CDR3 is TGTGCCAGCAATGGGAGTCTAGGGAACTACGAGCAGTACTTC. Protein: CASNGSLGNYEQYF.

The rearrangement joins TRBV27 to TRBJ2-7; 9 nucleotides agree with TRBD1. The ends lost 2 bases at V and 3 bases at J; junction bases unmatched: 8. The CDR3 runs to 16 residues. Germline lookup yields CDR1 MNHEY and CDR2 SMNVEV (reference sequence). The CDR3 DNA sequence: TGTGCCAGCAGTTTACGGCCGGGACAGGGTATCTACGAGCAGTACTTC. It codes for CASSLRPGQGIYEQYF.

V gene TRBV6-5 combines with J gene TRBJ1-6; TRBD1 matches 8 bases. The CDR3 totals 14 residues. Germline CDR1 MNHEY, CDR2 SVGAGI. V was pared by 6 bases and J by 11 bases, with 9 bases of the junction left unmatched. The CDR3 is CASSQTGVNPPLHF. In nucleotides, the CDR3 is TGTGCCAGCAGCCAGACAGGGGTAAACCCACCCCTCCACTTT.

The V and J genes are TRBV7-6 and TRBJ1-4, with 8 bases matching TRBD1. V was clipped by 1 base and J by 5 bases; unmatched bases: 6. Germline V gene lookup returns CDR1 SGHVS and CDR2 FNYEAQ. This CDR3 is 16 amino acids long. CDR3 residues: CASSLGRTGRNEKLFF. In DNA form, the CDR3 reads TGTGCCAGCAGCTTAGGTAGGACAGGGAGGAATGAAAAACTGTTTTTT.

The chain employs TRBV6-1 and TRBJ1-2, with a weak D call TRBD1 (6 bases). The CDR3 is made up of 13 amino acids. V was pared by 3 bases and J by 5 bases, with 10 bases between. CDR1 is MNHNS and CDR2 is SASEGT in the germline V gene. CDR3 coding DNA: TGTGCCAGCAGTGACAGGGGAAGGTATGGCTACACCTTC. Encoded protein: CASSDRGRYGYTF.

The genes are TRBV7-3 and TRBJ2-1; 11 nucleotides line up with TRBD2. With 3 bases clipped from V and 10 bases from J, the junction kept 14 bases outside the gene matches. The CDR3 consists of 17 residues. CDR1 is SGHTA and CDR2 is FQGTGA in the germline V gene. The CDR3 DNA reads as TGTGCCAGCAGCTTTGCCTCAATAGCGGGGGGGCCGGGAGAGCAGTTCTTC. It codes for CASSFASIAGGPGEQFF.

The rearrangement links TRBV5-1 to TRBJ2-7; 8 bases are a match to TRBD2. This CDR3 contains 14 residues. V lost 1 base to trimming and J lost 1 base; unmatched junction nucleotides: 1. Germline-derived CDR1 and CDR2 are SGHRS and YFSETQ. The CDR3 nucleotides read TGCGCCAGCAGCTTGCGGGGGGGTTCCTACGAGCAGTACTTC. This gives the protein CASSLRGGSYEQYF.

This clone was counted a single time. V is TRBV27 and J is TRBJ2-5; 7 positions agree with TRBD1. The J call may be wrong; the DNA end is better matched by TRBJ2-7. Germline V CDR1 and CDR2: MNHEY, SMNVEV (reference sequence). This CDR3 contains 14 residues. CDR3 DNA: TGTGCCAGCAGCCCCCTGGACAGGCCCTACGAGCAGTACTTC. It yields the protein CASSPLDRPYEQYF.

The chain links TRBV28 to TRBJ1-2; possible D gene TRBD1, 6 bases. The V gene lost 6 bases and the J gene lost 2 bases, with 13 bases spanning the gap. This CDR3 has 14 residues. Germline V gene data show CDR1 as MDHEN and CDR2 as SYDVKM. CDR3 amino acids: CASRISGQNYGYTF. Written as DNA, the CDR3 is TGTGCCAGCAGGATCTCCGGACAGAACTATGGCTACACCTTC.

V is TRBV7-9 and J is TRBJ2-3; D is possibly TRBD1 (6 bases). Trimming stripped 9 bases from V and 8 bases from J, with 24 bases between. The CDR3 covers 15 residues. The germline CDR1 and CDR2 sequences are SEHNR and FQNEAQ (reference sequence). This CDR3 reads CASILPHRDEVTQYF. The CDR3 nucleotides are TGTGCCAGTATCCTACCCCACAGGGACGAAGTTACGCAGTATTTT.

The chain links TRBV5-1 to TRBJ2-1; D is uncertain. CDR3 length: 12 residues. Germline V CDR1 and CDR2: SGHRS, YFSETQ. The V end lost 4 bases, the J end lost 7 bases, and 9 bases lay between the germline ends. The DNA for the CDR3 is TGCGCCAGCAGCCGCGGTTCTAATGAGCAGTTCTTC. Translated, it gives CASSRGSNEQFF.

The chain combines TRBV9 with TRBJ2-2; 9 bases agree with TRBD1. The CDR3 contains 14 residues. Per germline, CDR1 SGDLS and CDR2 YYNGEE. With V trimmed by 3 bases and J by 5 bases, 2 bases remained unmatched. The CDR3 DNA reads TGTGCCAGCAGCGGGGGGACAGGGACCGGGGAGCTGTTTTTT. As protein: CASSGGTGTGELFF.

This chain connects TRBV18 to TRBJ2-4, with D maybe TRBD1 (6 bases). V dropped 4 bases and J dropped 10 bases, with 20 bases sitting between them. Germline assignment: CDR1 KGHSH and CDR2 LQKENI. CDR3 length: 15 amino acids. CDR3 in DNA: TGTGCCAGCTCACAAGCGGACAGCCTAATACCGATTCAGTACTTC. Amino acids: CASSQADSLIPIQYF.

The CDR3 DNA is TGTGCCAGCAGCCGCGCTACGAGCACCGGGGAGCTGTTTTTT. This codes for CASSRATSTGELFF. The chain joins TRBV7-8 to TRBJ2-2; D unclear. Trimming cost V 5 bases and J 4 bases, with 11 bases left between them. The CDR3 contains 14 residues. Germline CDR1 reads SGHVS; CDR2 reads FQNEAQ.

V and J are TRBV5-8 and TRBJ2-1; 8 nucleotides line up with TRBD2. The V gene's germline CDR1 is SGHTS and CDR2 YDEGEE. The CDR3 runs 15 residues. V trimming: 4 bases; J trimming: 8 bases; junction bases outside the gene matches: 11. CDR3 in amino acids: CASSRLTGGRDEQFF. The DNA for the CDR3 is TGTGCCAGCAGCCGCCTTACGGGGGGGCGAGATGAGCAGTTCTTC.